One and the same sample provided the 22 T cell receptor beta chains below, sequenced in a study of radiation and T cells in renal cell carcinoma. Stated time point: blood 4 weeks post-SBRT, at nephrectomy. Treatment here: 15 Gy SBRT to primary tumor, nephrectomy 4 weeks later. Some clones are missing from TCRdb's copy, which holds only in-frame ones; the method was immunoSEQ multiplex PCR. The table lists under 100,000 clones, around 83% of them singletons, with more than 7% in the top ten. This specimen was blood, taken from a patient whose treatment included radiotherapy and nephrectomy. These receptor sequences come from a man aged 55 to 70 with renal cell carcinoma.

The V call is TRBV27, the J call TRBJ2-1; 12 bases are shared with TRBD2. V shed 8 bases, J shed 1 base, and the junction held 21 bases outside the gene matches. The CDR3 consists of 21 residues. Germline values: CDR1 MNHEY, CDR2 SMNVEV (reference sequence). DNA of the CDR3: TGTGCCAGCGCCTCAAAGCCCGCTTCGGCCGGACTAGCGGGGTCCTACAATGAGCAGTTCTTC. Residues: CASASKPASAGLAGSYNEQFF.

This clone was found a few times. This chain uses TRBV19 with TRBJ2-2; either TRBD1 or TRBD2 may fit D (5 bases each). CDR3 length equals 16 residues. Looked up from germline, CDR1 is LNHDA and CDR2 is SQIVND (reference sequence). Trimming stripped 3 bases from V and 4 bases from J, with 15 bases between. This CDR3 reads CASSMRLGVSTGELFF. Here the CDR3 DNA reads TGTGCCAGTAGTATGAGGCTGGGGGTAAGCACCGGGGAGCTGTTTTTT.

This sequence joins TRBV7-3 and TRBJ2-6; TRBD2 might be the D (5 bases). The CDR3 runs 18 residues. V was trimmed by 1 base and J by 0 bases, leaving 13 bases between them. From germline, CDR1 is SGHTA and CDR2 FQGTGA. CDR3 region: CASSLKGDWDSGANVLTF. CDR3 coding DNA: TGTGCCAGCAGCTTAAAGGGAGACTGGGACTCTGGGGCCAACGTCCTGACTTTC.

The chain's CDR3 is CASIIQGVETEAFF. DNA of the CDR3: TGTGCCAGCATCATACAGGGGGTAGAAACTGAAGCTTTCTTT. The chain combines TRBV6-1 with TRBJ1-1; 8 nucleotides agree with TRBD1. There are 14 residues in the CDR3. Germline V gene sequence: CDR1 MNHNS, CDR2 SASEGT. The V and J ends lost 7 bases and 5 bases, in that order; junction bases with no gene match: 9.

The V and J genes are TRBV6-5 and TRBJ1-4; D is ambiguous. V was pared by 3 bases and J by 7 bases, with 3 bases between. The CDR3 has 11 amino acids. Germline-derived CDR1 and CDR2 are MNHEY and SVGAGI. CDR3 sequence (DNA): TGTGCCAGCAGTTATGGTGAAAAACTGTTTTTT. It is translated as CASSYGEKLFF.

This clone was seen once. The CDR3 here is CARSPRPERGSYNEQFF. Written as DNA, the CDR3 is TGTGCCAGAAGCCCTCGACCCGAGCGGGGGTCCTACAATGAGCAGTTCTTC. The gene calls are TRBV5-3 and TRBJ2-1, with TRBD2 matching over 8 bases. TRBV5-3 is marked as an open reading frame, function uncertain. The CDR3 length is 17 residues. The V and J ends lost 4 bases and 1 base, in that order; junction bases with no gene match: 10.

This chain links TRBV10-3 with TRBJ2-1; no reliable D call. CDR3 size: 16 residues. Germline values: CDR1 ENHRY, CDR2 SYGVKD. V was trimmed by 0 bases and J by 6 bases, leaving 15 bases between them. CDR3 DNA sequence: TGTGCCATCAGTGAGTCGGGATTACCCACCTTCAATGAGCAGTTCTTC. As protein: CAISESGLPTFNEQFF.

The chain couples TRBV2 to TRBJ1-1; no clear D. The CDR3 extends over 14 amino acids. Germline loops: CDR1 SNHLY, CDR2 FYNNEI. V lost 7 bases and J lost 6, with 18 bases in between. The CDR3 reads CASKRNLLDAEAFF. As DNA, the CDR3 is TGTGCCAGCAAAAGAAACCTGCTTGACGCTGAAGCTTTCTTT.

This rearrangement joins TRBV6-5 to TRBJ2-7; 9 nucleotides align to TRBD1. The germline V gene has CDR1 MNHEY and CDR2 SVGAGI. The CDR3 is made up of 13 amino acids. V shed 9 bases and J 5 bases; nucleotides not matched to a gene: 8. The CDR3 loop reads CASTTGGRDEQYF. For the CDR3, the DNA is TGTGCCAGTACAACAGGGGGCAGGGACGAGCAGTACTTC.

The rearrangement uses TRBV7-9 and TRBJ1-1, with D unclear. The CDR3 runs 15 residues. V was pared by 5 bases and J by 3 bases, with 16 bases between. Germline CDR1 reads SEHNR; CDR2 reads FQNEAQ (reference sequence). DNA of the CDR3: TGTGCCAGCAGCCACCTTGGGCGGGGAGACACTGAAGCTTTCTTT. It translates to CASSHLGRGDTEAFF. The full variable domain, completed using reference TRBV7-9 and TRBJ1-1, is DTGVSQNPRHKITKRGQNVTFRCDPISEHNRLYWYRQTLGQGPEFLTYFQNEAQLEKSRLLSDRFSAERPKGSFSTLEIQRTEQGDSAMYLCASSHLGRGDTEAFFGQGTRLTVV.

The CDR3 here is CASSSQNEQYF. The CDR3 DNA follows: TGCGCCAGCAGCTCCCAAAACGAGCAGTACTTC. The J gene is TRBJ2-7, the V gene TRBV5-1, with unresolved D. The CDR3 totals 11 residues. Germline assignment: CDR1 SGHRS and CDR2 YFSETQ. The germline V and J ends were trimmed by 3 bases and 5 bases, with 6 bases remaining between them.

The J gene is TRBJ1-5, the V gene TRBV27; D may be TRBD1 (5 bases). Trimming took off 2 bases at V and 4 bases at J, with 18 bases between the two ends. CDR1 and CDR2 from the germline V gene are MNHEY and SMNVEV (reference sequence). The CDR3 covers 17 residues. The CDR3 DNA is TGTGCCAGCAGTTTAAGGTGGGTGAGGGGCGCGAATCAGCCCCAGCATTTT. Amino acid sequence: CASSLRWVRGANQPQHF.

This rearrangement joins TRBV2 to TRBJ2-4, with TRBD2 as a possible D gene (5 bases). The CDR3 is made up of 14 amino acids. V was cut by 8 bases and J by 0 bases, with 11 bases left in between. Germline lookup yields CDR1 SNHLY and CDR2 FYNNEI. The DNA for the CDR3 is TGTGCCAGCTTGGCGGGCCTAGCCAAAAACATTCAGTACTTC. Its translation is CASLAGLAKNIQYF.

V and J are TRBV14 and TRBJ2-5; D is perhaps TRBD2 (6 bases). Germline V lookup: CDR1 SGHDN, CDR2 FVKESK. Trimming removed 0 bases from V and 5 bases from J, with 16 bases in between. The CDR3 loop spans 16 amino acids. Here the CDR3 reads CASSQDPGFAGETQYF. CDR3 coding DNA: TGTGCCAGCAGCCAAGATCCCGGGTTTGCGGGGGAGACCCAGTACTTC.

The rearrangement joins TRBV4-1 to TRBJ2-5; 10 bases are a match to TRBD2. V dropped 1 base and J dropped 1; count of bases not matched to a gene: 6. Germline V lookup: CDR1 MGHRA, CDR2 YSYEKL. This CDR3 spans 17 amino acids. The CDR3 spells CASSQGGTSESQETQYF. As DNA, the CDR3 is TGCGCCAGCAGCCAAGGTGGGACTAGCGAGTCCCAAGAGACCCAGTACTTC.

The chain couples TRBV10-3 to TRBJ2-1; D might be TRBD2 (5 bases). This CDR3 has 15 amino acids. V was cut by 0 bases and J by 4 bases, with 10 bases left in between. From germline, CDR1 is ENHRY and CDR2 SYGVKD. The CDR3 DNA follows: TGTGCCATCAGTGAGTCGGGCGGGTTTTACAATGAGCAGTTCTTC. This encodes CAISESGGFYNEQFF.

The rearrangement links TRBV7-2 to TRBJ1-2; D gene uncertain. In germline, CDR1 is SGHTA, CDR2 FQGNSA. The CDR3 has 13 residues. V was pared by 8 bases and J by 1 base, with 11 bases between. CDR3 amino acids: CASGSPNNYGYTF. DNA of the CDR3: TGTGCCAGCGGGTCTCCGAATAACTATGGCTACACCTTC.

The chain carries TRBV6-5 and TRBJ2-7; D gene uncertain. Trimming left V 2 bases short and J 1 base short, with 15 bases between. CDR1 and CDR2 from the germline V gene are MNHEY and SVGAGI. The CDR3 has 16 amino acids. CDR3 residues: CASSYRHGGPSYEQYF. The CDR3 DNA is TGTGCCAGCAGTTACCGTCATGGCGGACCATCCTACGAGCAGTACTTC.

The rearrangement joins TRBV9 to TRBJ2-2, with D possibly matching TRBD2 (5 bases). The CDR3 has 15 amino acids. Germline CDR1 reads SGDLS; CDR2 reads YYNGEE. Trimming cost V 0 bases and J 4 bases, with 10 bases left between them. The CDR3 is CASSVGSGTTGELFF. CDR3 DNA sequence: TGTGCCAGCAGCGTAGGGAGCGGAACCACCGGGGAGCTGTTTTTT. Full variable domain (rest looked up from reference TRBV9 and TRBJ2-2): DSGVTQTPKHLITATGQRVTLRCSPRSGDLSVYWYQQSLDQGLQFLIQYYNGEERAKGNILERFSAQQFPDLHSELNLSSLELGDSALYFCASSVGSGTTGELFFGEGSRLTVL.

The chain employs TRBV28 and TRBJ1-2; a possible D gene is TRBD1 (6 bases). V dropped 3 bases and J dropped 4 bases, with 12 bases sitting between them. The CDR3 runs 14 residues. Germline V gene sequence: CDR1 MDHEN, CDR2 SYDVKM. In DNA, the CDR3 is TGTGCCAGCAGTTTCTACAGCAGGGGCTATGGCTACACCTTC. Translated, it gives CASSFYSRGYGYTF.

V and J are TRBV9 and TRBJ2-7, with D perhaps matching TRBD2 (5 bases). The CDR3 spans 15 residues. Trimming removed 0 bases at V and 0 bases at J, with 10 bases between. Germline CDR1 and CDR2: SGDLS and YYNGEE. The CDR3: CASSVADSSSYEQYF. CDR3 nucleotide sequence: TGTGCCAGCAGCGTAGCGGACTCGAGCTCCTACGAGCAGTACTTC.

CDR3 sequence (DNA): TGTGCCAGCAGTTACCCTTACCCTCCGAACACCGGGGAGCTGTTTTTT. Encoded protein: CASSYPYPPNTGELFF. The rearrangement joins TRBV6-6 to TRBJ2-2; no clear D. CDR1 is MNHNY, CDR2 SVGAGI, per germline (reference sequence). The CDR3 loop spans 16 amino acids. V was trimmed by 2 bases and J by 0 bases, leaving 10 bases between them.